Presented here are 28 T cell receptor beta chains from one specimen sequenced in a study of cytomegalovirus exposure and HLA in healthy donors. Primers included in the PCR were 60 Vbeta and 13 Jbeta primers. The assay was immunoSEQ multiplex PCR, and TCRdb's table has in-frame clones only and misses some. Of about 110,000 clones listed, 60% to 85% are singletons. Sequencing was done on a sample of PBMCs. Every receptor here comes from a woman in her thirties in good health and CMV-seronegative.

This CDR3 is CASSKDRGLTGELFF. The DNA for the CDR3 is TGTGCCAGCAGCAAGGACAGGGGGTTGACCGGGGAGCTGTTTTTT. The V call is TRBV7-9, the J call TRBJ2-2; the match to TRBD1 covers 10 bases. V trimming: 5 bases; J trimming: 5 bases; junction bases outside the gene matches: 5. Germline V gene data show CDR1 as SEHNR and CDR2 as FQNEAQ (reference sequence). The CDR3 loop spans 15 amino acids. Together with reference TRBV7-9 and TRBJ2-2, the CDR3 gives the full variable domain: DTGVSQNPRHKITKRGQNVTFRCDPISEHNRLYWYRQTLGQGPEFLTYFQNEAQLEKSRLLSDRFSAERPKGSFSTLEIQRTEQGDSAMYLCASSKDRGLTGELFFGEGSRLTVL.

V gene TRBV25-1 combines with J gene TRBJ2-7; TRBD2 aligns across 7 bases. Germline assignment: CDR1 MGHDK and CDR2 SYGVNS. The CDR3 consists of 14 residues. Losses at the gene ends were 1 base for V and 7 bases for J; bases not matched to a gene: 7. The CDR3: CASSEWGGTEEQYF. The CDR3 DNA is TGTGCCAGCAGTGAATGGGGGGGGACTGAAGAGCAGTACTTC.

V usage is TRBV29-1 and J usage is TRBJ1-4; 8 positions agree with TRBD1. Germline assignment: CDR1 SQVTM and CDR2 ANQGSEA. The ends lost 5 bases at V and 1 base at J; junction bases unmatched: 3. CDR3 length: 14 residues. DNA of the CDR3: TGCAGCGTTAGTGGACAGGGAACTAATGAAAAACTGTTTTTT. Protein: CSVSGQGTNEKLFF.

The V call is TRBV6-6, the J call TRBJ2-1, with 9 bases identical to TRBD2. Germline CDR1 MNHNY, CDR2 SVGAGI (reference sequence). The length of the CDR3 is 11 residues. The trim removed 8 bases at V and 14 bases at J, leaving 7 bases unmatched. The CDR3 nucleotides read TGTGCCAGCCATAGCGGGAGAAAGGAGTTCTTC. Amino acids: CASHSGRKEFF.

The rearrangement links TRBV6-1 to TRBJ2-3; 9 bases are shared with TRBD1. Per germline, CDR1 MNHNS and CDR2 SASEGT. The J segment lost 0 bases and the V segment lost 6 bases, leaving 4 bases of the junction unmatched. CDR3 length: 15 amino acids. The CDR3 DNA reads as TGTGCCAGCAGGGGGGGACAGGGCAGCACAGATACGCAGTATTTT. It translates to CASRGGQGSTDTQYF.

This rearrangement joins TRBV5-4 to TRBJ2-1; 14 bases are a match to TRBD2. This CDR3 comprises 15 residues. From germline, CDR1 is SGHNT and CDR2 YYREEE (reference sequence). J was trimmed by 7 bases and V by 6 bases; bases with no gene match: 6. In DNA, the CDR3 is TGTGCCAGCAACTTTCGGACTAGCGGGGGGAATGAGCAGTTCTTC. It codes for CASNFRTSGGNEQFF.

This clone showed up just a few times. The chain couples TRBV5-1 to TRBJ1-5; D perhaps matches TRBD1 (5 bases). This CDR3 region has 17 residues. Trimming took off 0 bases at V and 4 bases at J, with 17 bases between the two ends. In germline, CDR1 is SGHRS, CDR2 YFSETQ. For the CDR3, the DNA is TGCGCCAGCAGCTTGGAAGAGACGACAGCGCTGAATCAGCCCCAGCATTTT. It specifies CASSLEETTALNQPQHF. Using reference TRBV5-1 and TRBJ1-5 for the parts outside the CDR3, the full variable domain is KAGVTQTPRYLIKTRGQQVTLSCSPISGHRSVSWYQQTPGQGLQFLFEYFSETQRNKGNFPGRFSGRQFSNSRSEMNVSTLELGDSALYLCASSLEETTALNQPQHFGDGTRLSIL.

The chain carries TRBV11-1 and TRBJ2-3, with 8 bases identical to TRBD1. The length of the CDR3 is 16 residues. The germline V gene has CDR1 SGHAT and CDR2 FQDESV (reference sequence). The V gene end was trimmed by 5 bases and the J gene end by 1 base; junction bases not matched to a gene: 8. The CDR3 region is CASSHTGGTGTDTQYF. In DNA form, the CDR3 reads TGTGCCAGCAGCCACACAGGGGGAACTGGCACAGATACGCAGTATTTT.

The chain uses TRBV5-4 and TRBJ2-7, with 9 bases fitting TRBD2. The CDR3 has 15 residues. Trimming at V came to 4 bases and at J to 3 bases, leaving 8 bases not matched to a gene. Germline V gene sequence: CDR1 SGHNT, CDR2 YYREEE (reference sequence). The CDR3 loop reads CASSLGTSSRYEQYF. CDR3 nucleotides: TGTGCCAGCAGCCTCGGGACTAGCAGTCGCTACGAGCAGTACTTC.

The V and J genes are TRBV5-1 and TRBJ2-6, with 12 nucleotides matching TRBD1. V gave up 8 bases and J gave up 2 bases; unmatched junction bases: 8. Per germline, CDR1 SGHRS and CDR2 YFSETQ. The CDR3 loop spans 17 amino acids. This CDR3 is CASNPGQGAPGANVLTF. The DNA for the CDR3 is TGCGCCAGTAATCCGGGACAGGGGGCGCCTGGGGCCAACGTCCTGACTTTC.

This clone was picked up one time. The chain uses TRBV30 and TRBJ1-2; 10 bases are shared with TRBD1. Germline V gives CDR1 GTSNPN, CDR2 SVGIG (reference sequence). After removal of 0 bases from V and 11 bases from J, the junction contained 18 bases not matched to a gene. The CDR3 sequence is 17 residues long. CDR3 in DNA: TGTGCCTGGAGTGTCCCCTTCGACAGGGGGCGTTACTCAGGTTACACCTTC. Its translation is CAWSVPFDRGRYSGYTF.

The chain combines TRBV25-1 with TRBJ1-1; no definite D call. Germline CDR1 reads MGHDK; CDR2 reads SYGVNS. The CDR3 loop spans 13 amino acids. Trimming cost V 6 bases and J 1 base, with 9 bases left between them. This chain's CDR3 is CASRSGGNTEAFF. The CDR3 DNA follows: TGTGCCAGCAGGTCGGGTGGGAACACTGAAGCTTTCTTT.

The genes are TRBV7-9 and TRBJ2-2, with 9 bases that match TRBD1. Germline loops: CDR1 SEHNR, CDR2 FQNEAQ (reference sequence). The CDR3 loop spans 17 amino acids. V lost 3 bases to trimming and J lost 4 bases; unmatched junction nucleotides: 9. The CDR3, as DNA: TGTGCCAGCAGCTTCCAGTTGGGACAGGGCGGCACCGGGGAGCTGTTTTTT. Protein product: CASSFQLGQGGTGELFF.

This chain joins TRBV6-5 and TRBJ2-2; 7 positions agree with TRBD1. The V and J ends lost 6 bases and 6 bases, in that order; junction bases with no gene match: 7. CDR1 MNHEY and CDR2 SVGAGI come from the germline V gene. The CDR3 totals 14 residues. The CDR3 bases are TGTGCCAGCAGAGCCGGGACAGAACCCGGGGAGCTGTTTTTT. This gives the protein CASRAGTEPGELFF.

The chain joins TRBV6-1 to TRBJ1-6, with D perhaps TRBD1 (5 bases). This CDR3 has 15 residues. Germline-derived CDR1 and CDR2 are MNHNS and SASEGT. V was clipped by 5 bases and J by 7 bases, with 15 bases between them. CDR3 protein: CASSHLLGGNSPLHF. CDR3 nucleotide sequence: TGTGCCAGCAGTCACCTACTTGGGGGGAATTCACCCCTCCACTTT.

The CDR3, as DNA: TGCGCCAGCAGCCAAGATCGAACAGGGGAAACTTTCTTT. Protein sequence: CASSQDRTGETFF. The chain carries TRBV4-3 and TRBJ1-1; 7 bases are a match to TRBD1. Germline values: CDR1 LGHNA, CDR2 YSLEER. CDR3 length: 13 amino acids. The junction had 7 bases not matched to a gene; V was cut back by 0 bases and J by 12 bases.

The gene calls are TRBV11-2 and TRBJ1-1; possibly TRBD1 for D (6 bases). The CDR3 is 15 amino acids. Looked up from germline, CDR1 is SGHAT and CDR2 is FQNNGV. With 2 bases removed from V and 1 base from J, the gap between germline ends came to 11 bases. The CDR3 here is CASSLSRTANTEAFF. The CDR3 bases are TGTGCCAGCAGCTTATCAAGGACAGCGAACACTGAAGCTTTCTTT.

This chain connects TRBV2 to TRBJ2-7; D is unresolved. Trimming left V 0 bases short and J 2 bases short, with 8 bases between. The CDR3 spans 14 residues. CDR1 and CDR2 (germline): SNHLY, FYNNEI. The CDR3 nucleotides read TGTGCCAGCAGTGAAGCGGCAGGTACCTACGAGCAGTACTTC. Translating gives CASSEAAGTYEQYF.

This clone was observed a handful of times. V is TRBV5-1 and J is TRBJ1-1; weak D call: TRBD1 (5 bases). The germline V gene has CDR1 SGHRS and CDR2 YFSETQ. V shed 5 bases and J shed 1 base, with 15 bases lying between them. The CDR3 runs 15 residues. The CDR3 coding sequence is TGCGCCAGCAGGCGGGGGGGAGGGACGAACACTGAAGCTTTCTTT. Translated, it gives CASRRGGGTNTEAFF.

The chain has TRBV7-3 and TRBJ2-1; D ambiguous. Germline CDR1 is SGHTA and CDR2 is FQGTGA. Trimming took 0 bases from V and 8 from J, leaving 11 bases between them. CDR3 length equals 14 residues. The CDR3 here is CASSLTPLSDEQFF. The CDR3, as DNA: TGTGCCAGCAGCTTAACCCCACTAAGCGATGAGCAGTTCTTC.

The chain is built from TRBV30 and TRBJ2-2, with 7 bases lining up with TRBD1. Looked up from germline, CDR1 is GTSNPN and CDR2 is SVGIG (reference sequence). Trimming removed 7 bases from V and 4 bases from J; junction bases left unmatched: 6. The CDR3 is 13 residues long. In DNA, the CDR3 is TGTGCCTTGCAGGGGGAGAGCACCGGGGAGCTGTTTTTT. Protein: CALQGESTGELFF.

This sequence joins TRBV4-1 and TRBJ1-2; D is unclear. V was cut by 0 bases and J by 5 bases, with 7 bases left in between. The germline gives CDR1 MGHRA, CDR2 YSYEKL. The CDR3 sequence is 13 residues long. The CDR3 loop reads CASSQEGLYGYTF. CDR3 coding DNA: TGCGCCAGCAGCCAAGAGGGCCTTTATGGCTACACCTTC.

The J gene is TRBJ1-5, the V gene TRBV7-2; D remains ambiguous. Deletions cut 3 bases from V and 11 bases from J, with 11 bases between. Germline CDR1 SGHTA, CDR2 FQGNSA. The CDR3 has 12 residues. CDR3 in amino acids: CASSLGPLAQHF. DNA for the CDR3: TGTGCCAGCAGCTTGGGCCCTTTAGCCCAGCATTTT.

V gene TRBV4-2 combines with J gene TRBJ2-5; unclear D gene. The germline gives CDR1 LGHNA, CDR2 YNFKEQ. The CDR3 is 13 amino acids. Trimming shortened V by 1 base and J by 3 bases, and 6 bases separated the two germline ends. In DNA, the CDR3 is TGTGCCAGCAGCCAAGCCCTAGAAGAGACCCAGTACTTC. Its protein is CASSQALEETQYF.

This clone was seen more than once but under ten times. V is TRBV18 and J is TRBJ2-4; a weak D match, TRBD1 (5 bases). This CDR3 spans 13 amino acids. Germline loops: CDR1 KGHSH, CDR2 LQKENI. V shed 3 bases and J shed 15 bases, with 18 bases lying between them. The DNA of the CDR3 is TGTGCCAGCTCACCCAACCCAGGGAAGCAATGGTACTTC. Encoded protein: CASSPNPGKQWYF.

This clone has just a few counts. This chain uses TRBV29-1 with TRBJ1-2; 9 bases map to TRBD1. V gave up 5 bases and J gave up 7 bases; unmatched junction bases: 11. In germline, CDR1 is SQVTM, CDR2 ANQGSEA. The length of the CDR3 is 14 residues. CDR3 sequence reads: CSVSLPGTGTGYTF. In DNA form, the CDR3 reads TGCAGCGTTTCCTTACCCGGGACAGGGACTGGCTACACCTTC.

The chain couples TRBV5-4 to TRBJ2-2, with 16 bases fitting TRBD2. The CDR3 totals 18 residues. The ends lost 4 bases at V and 4 bases at J; junction bases unmatched: 7. Per the germline V gene, CDR1 is SGHNT and CDR2 is YYREEE (reference sequence). Written as DNA, the CDR3 is TGTGCCAGCAGCAAGGGACTAGCGGGAGGGCCGGGCACCGGGGAGCTGTTTTTT. The encoded protein is CASSKGLAGGPGTGELFF.

Comments on this clone: The sample carries other DNA sequences with the same CDR3. J is TRBJ2-7 and V is TRBV30; 9 bases map to TRBD1. Germline CDR1 GTSNPN, CDR2 SVGIG (reference sequence). V dropped 5 bases and J dropped 2; count of bases not matched to a gene: 1. The CDR3 has 12 residues. CDR3 region: CAWGQGTYEQYF. In DNA form, the CDR3 reads TGTGCCTGGGGACAGGGGACCTACGAGCAGTACTTC.